The present T cell receptor beta chain was sequenced within a study of T cell repertoires in cytomegalovirus infection. Study-level background: The public TCR beta signatures pointed to both CMV infection and matching HLA type. The study, taken as a whole, reports: What dominated the ex vivo response were HLA-C-restricted CMV-specific TCR beta clonotypes. People with CMV and the relevant HLA were identified by cumulative public TCR beta family frequency.

V was clipped by 0 bases and J by 8 bases, with 9 bases between them. There are 12 residues in the CDR3. Germline CDR1 and CDR2: SQVTM and ANQGSEA. This clonotype was recorded at least ten times. Antigen specificity is unknown. TCRdb re-derived calls from the reads in MiXCR, one entry per CDR3 protein. The repertoire has around 280,000 distinct CDR3 sequences, about 9.1% of them found once; the top ten carry around 2.5%. The source of this sequence is a human donor in good health (CMV status not recorded). Some clones in this sample may be carry-over from other donors' samples. V and J are TRBV29-1 and TRBJ2-3; D is perhaps TRBD2 (6 bases). The specimen was PBMCs. CDR3 sequence reads: CSVEDLGSTQYF. The CDR3 nucleotides read TGCAGCGTTGAAGATCTCGGGAGTACGCAGTATTTT.